This paragraph reports one T cell receptor (beta chain). These data are taken from a study of blood T cell repertoires in COVID-19. Study-wide context: From the United States, Italy and Spain came samples of acute and convalescent COVID-19. From T cells, B-cell-depleted T cells, or PBMCs came the material, which was cDNA or gDNA.

Participants reported their clinical history, and cohort assignment relied on those reports. As originally analysed: Cell counts per sample came from amplifying reference gene primers. Only in-frame clones appear in the TCRdb table, and some are missing; sequencing was by immunoSEQ multiplex PCR. The V and J calls and the clone size are those of that table, but D and trimming were determined from the DNA. Seen here are 300,000 to 450,000 clones, approximately 89% observed once, and the top ten hold more than 1.5%. CDR1 is MGHRA, CDR2 YSYEKL, per germline. The V and J ends lost 4 bases and 1 base respectively, with 10 bases between them. This CDR3 comprises 14 residues.

Sequencing was done on a sample of PBMCs or T cells enriched from blood (not recorded which). The sequence derives from a middle-aged man in a cohort exposed to, infected with or recovered from COVID-19 (not recorded which). J is TRBJ2-5 and V is TRBV4-1, with D possibly matching TRBD2 (5 bases). In DNA, the CDR3 is TGCGCCAGCAGCCCCAGCCTAGCCCAAGAGACCCAGTACTTC. Translated: CASSPSLAQETQYF.